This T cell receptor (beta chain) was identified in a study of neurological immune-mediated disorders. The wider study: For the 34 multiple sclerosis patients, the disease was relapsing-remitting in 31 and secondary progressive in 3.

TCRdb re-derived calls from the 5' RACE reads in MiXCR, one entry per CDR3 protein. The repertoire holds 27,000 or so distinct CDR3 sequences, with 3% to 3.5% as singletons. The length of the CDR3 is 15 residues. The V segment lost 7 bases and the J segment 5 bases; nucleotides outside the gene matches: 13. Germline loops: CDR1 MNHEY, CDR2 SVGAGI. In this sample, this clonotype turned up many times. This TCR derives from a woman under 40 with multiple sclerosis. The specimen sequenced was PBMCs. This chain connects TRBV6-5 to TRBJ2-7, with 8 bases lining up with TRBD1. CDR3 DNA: TGTGCCAGCAACTCAGGGGGCGCATCCCCCCACGAGCAGTACTTC. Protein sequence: CASNSGGASPHEQYF.